This T cell receptor beta chain was identified during a study of human T cells and chemical hapten exposure. As for time point: patch test 1, 2 weeks after DPC sensitization. The treatment is: therapeutic diphenylcyclopropenone sensitization with weekly scalp DPC. In TCRdb, the RACE reads were re-called with MiXCR into one record per CDR3 protein. The table includes about 360,000 distinct CDR3 sequences, about 7% detected once. CDR3 length: 11 residues. Germline V gives CDR1 SGHNT, CDR2 YYREEE (reference sequence). Trimming removed 10 bases at V and 5 bases at J, with 13 bases between. Many counts were recorded for this clonotype.

Sequences were derived from whole blood, sampled in connection with sensitization to the hapten diphenylcyclopropenone (DPC). This receptor was obtained from a woman aged 18-29 years with alopecia areata. Some clones in this sample may be carry-over from other donors' samples. This rearrangement joins TRBV5-4 to TRBJ2-7; D is ambiguous. CDR3 bases: TGTGCCCACGGAGCCGGAAACGAGCAGTACTTC. It specifies CAHGAGNEQYF.